This T cell receptor beta chain was observed in a study of identical twins. Notes on the study in general: Abundant beta clonotypes from cord blood had fewer insertions, unlike memory repertoires, which showed none.

This clonotype was counted a few times. Its cognate antigen is unknown. One entry per CDR3 protein results from TCRdb running MiXCR on the 5' RACE reads. The sample lists 400,000 to 550,000 distinct CDR3 sequences, roughly 21% seen once, with around 0.91% in the top ten. The CDR3 loop spans 14 amino acids. Trimming took off 2 bases at V and 5 bases at J, with 15 bases between the two ends. Looked up from germline, CDR1 is DFQATT and CDR2 is SNEGSKA (reference sequence). The same data also went into a second study, on T cells expressing NK-cell markers. Per that study: Restriction of the sorted population to alpha-beta TCR T cells was achieved in several experiments with an anti-gamma-delta TCR antibody. Of CD8+ T cells, 1.0-7.0% belonged to dominant NKG2C+ clonotypes in roughly 6 donors.

Material for sequencing was CD4+ T cells sorted from blood. The sequence derives from a woman between 18 and 29 years old in good health. The V gene is TRBV20-1, the J gene TRBJ2-5; weak D call: TRBD2 (6 bases). CDR3 sequence reads: CSARRLALGETQYF. DNA of the CDR3: TGCAGTGCTAGACGGCTAGCGTTGGGCGAGACCCAGTACTTC.